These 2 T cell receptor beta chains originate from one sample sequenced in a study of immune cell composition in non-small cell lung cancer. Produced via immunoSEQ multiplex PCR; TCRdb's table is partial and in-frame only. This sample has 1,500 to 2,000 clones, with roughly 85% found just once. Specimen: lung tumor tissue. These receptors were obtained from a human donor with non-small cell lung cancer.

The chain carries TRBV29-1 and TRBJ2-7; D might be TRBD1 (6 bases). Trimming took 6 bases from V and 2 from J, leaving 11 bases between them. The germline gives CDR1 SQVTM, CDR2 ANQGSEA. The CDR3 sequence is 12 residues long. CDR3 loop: CSVKGQTYEQYF. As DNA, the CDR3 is TGCAGCGTCAAAGGACAGACCTACGAGCAGTACTTC.

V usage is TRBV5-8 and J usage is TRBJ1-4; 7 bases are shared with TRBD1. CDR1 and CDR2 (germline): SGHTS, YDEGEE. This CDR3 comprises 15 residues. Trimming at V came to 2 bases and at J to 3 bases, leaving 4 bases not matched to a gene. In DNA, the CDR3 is TGTGCCAGCAGCTTCTCAGGGGGATCTAATGAAAAACTGTTTTTT. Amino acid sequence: CASSFSGGSNEKLFF.